One and the same sample provided the 21 T cell receptor beta chains below, sequenced in a study of CD8 T cells in ankylosing spondylitis. TCRdb reprocessed the 5' RACE reads via MiXCR and lists one record per CDR3 protein. Seen here are around 330,000 distinct CDR3 sequences, around a tenth observed once, and the top ten hold roughly 9%. Sequenced sample: blood, either unsorted or a sorted T cell fraction (not recorded which). These receptors were collected from a female donor with ankylosing spondylitis or in good health (not recorded which).

About this clonotype itself: A much larger clone lies a single base off, so this may be a read error. The chain employs TRBV7-2 and TRBJ1-1; TRBD1 is a possible D gene (5 bases). Germline V gives CDR1 SGHTA, CDR2 FQGNSA. CDR3 length equals 16 residues. V was shortened by 6 bases and J by 1 base, with 18 bases between the two germline ends. In DNA form, the CDR3 reads TGTGCCAGCAGGTTGGATTGGGGCTCAGCGAACACTGAAGCTTTCTTT. Its protein product is CASRLDWGSANTEAFF.

This clonotype showed up just a few times. The chain employs TRBV15 and TRBJ2-1, with unresolved D. The CDR3 contains 12 residues. V lost 9 bases and J 9 bases, leaving 15 bases between the germline ends. Germline-derived CDR1 and CDR2 are LNHNV and YYDKDF (reference sequence). CDR3 in amino acids: CATRRPGGEQFF. For the CDR3, the DNA is TGTGCCACGAGAAGGCCGGGTGGTGAGCAGTTCTTC.

This clonotype has more than one count but fewer than ten. V is TRBV5-1 and J is TRBJ2-7; possible D gene TRBD1, 5 bases. The CDR3 consists of 14 residues. V was shortened by 4 bases and J by 4 bases, with 15 bases between the two germline ends. Per the germline V gene, CDR1 is SGHRS and CDR2 is YFSETQ. CDR3 amino acids: CASSPSTGAYEQYF. As DNA, the CDR3 is TGCGCCAGCAGCCCCTCCACTGGGGCGTACGAGCAGTACTTC. Looking up the rest from reference TRBV5-1 and TRBJ2-7 gives the full variable domain: KAGVTQTPRYLIKTRGQQVTLSCSPISGHRSVSWYQQTPGQGLQFLFEYFSETQRNKGNFPGRFSGRQFSNSRSEMNVSTLELGDSALYLCASSPSTGAYEQYFGPGTRLTVT.

The V call is TRBV4-2, the J call TRBJ1-2; D gene uncertain. The CDR3 spans 17 residues. Germline V gene sequence: CDR1 LGHNA, CDR2 YNFKEQ. The V end was cut by 4 bases, the J end by 4 bases, with 22 bases between. CDR3 in amino acids: CASSPPLKVALTYGYTF. CDR3 bases: TGTGCCAGCAGCCCCCCCTTGAAGGTCGCCTTGACCTATGGCTACACCTTC.

With regard to this clonotype: A read error may produce the germline difference seen at one junction end. V usage is TRBV5-1 and J usage is TRBJ2-1; no definite D call. Germline CDR1 reads SGHRS; CDR2 reads YFSETQ. The CDR3 contains 15 residues. As DNA, the CDR3 is TGCGCCAGCAGCTTGGTGTTAGACTCCTTCAATGAGCAGTTCTTC. It codes for CASSLVLDSFNEQFF.

In this sample, this clonotype turned up many times. V is TRBV6-2 or TRBV6-3 and J is TRBJ2-3; D possibly corresponds to TRBD1 (6 bases). With 6 bases removed from V and 1 base from J, the gap between germline ends came to 11 bases. Germline V gives CDR1 MNHEY, CDR2 SVGEGT. The CDR3 is made up of 14 amino acids. The CDR3 region has the DNA TGTGCCAGCAGCGAGCGACAGGGCACAGATACGCAGTATTTT. Protein sequence: CASSERQGTDTQYF.

The chain employs TRBV29-1 and TRBJ2-2; 7 bases fit TRBD1. From germline, CDR1 is SQVTM and CDR2 ANQGSEA. V gave up 4 bases and J gave up 6 bases; unmatched junction bases: 5. The CDR3 runs 13 residues. For the CDR3, the DNA is TGCAGCGTTGTTGAACAGGGGCCCGGGGAGCTGTTTTTT. Amino acid sequence: CSVVEQGPGELFF.

Many counts were recorded for this clonotype. The chain joins TRBV25-1 to TRBJ1-1; 8 positions agree with TRBD1. Germline lookup yields CDR1 MGHDK and CDR2 SYGVNS. V trimming: 9 bases; J trimming: 1 base; junction bases outside the gene matches: 10. This CDR3 region has 15 residues. CDR3 in amino acids: CASSLDRGGNTEAFF. In DNA, the CDR3 is TGTGCCAGTTCTCTAGACAGGGGAGGGAACACTGAAGCTTTCTTT.

This clonotype was recorded many times. The chain uses TRBV20-1 and TRBJ2-3, with 12 bases aligning to TRBD2. This CDR3 spans 16 amino acids. Germline values: CDR1 DFQATT, CDR2 SNEGSKA (reference sequence). V lost 6 bases, J lost 0 bases, and 7 bases stayed unmatched. The CDR3, as DNA: TGCAGTGCCGAGGGACTAGCGGGCTGGAGCACAGATACGCAGTATTTT. It is translated as CSAEGLAGWSTDTQYF.

Ten or more counts support this clonotype. The V call is TRBV6-2 or TRBV6-3, the J call TRBJ1-5; D is ambiguous. Germline lookup yields CDR1 MNHEY and CDR2 SVGEGT. The CDR3 is made up of 12 amino acids. Trimming removed 8 bases at V and 5 bases at J, with 10 bases between. CDR3: CASSGWDQPQHF. Written as DNA, the CDR3 is TGTGCCAGCTCGGGATGGGATCAGCCCCAGCATTTT.

This clonotype came up many times. V is TRBV7-6 and J is TRBJ2-3, with 7 bases that match TRBD2. The ends lost 6 bases at V and 1 base at J; junction bases unmatched: 10. Germline V gene sequence: CDR1 SGHVS, CDR2 FNYEAQ. The CDR3 is made up of 16 amino acids. The CDR3 reads CASSLAGTTGTDTQYF. The CDR3 DNA sequence: TGTGCCAGCAGTCTTGCCGGGACTACCGGCACAGATACGCAGTATTTT.

This clonotype was seen ten or more times. The V gene is TRBV20-1, the J gene TRBJ2-1; 11 bases are shared with TRBD2. The V segment lost 5 bases and the J segment 9 bases; nucleotides outside the gene matches: 15. This CDR3 has 16 residues. Germline V gives CDR1 DFQATT, CDR2 SNEGSKA (reference sequence). This CDR3 is CSAVRVAGGPLGEQFF. CDR3 coding DNA: TGCAGTGCTGTCCGTGTAGCGGGAGGGCCTTTGGGTGAGCAGTTCTTC.

The sample holds many counts of this clonotype. The J gene is TRBJ1-2, the V gene TRBV5-1; no reliable D call. The CDR3 consists of 13 residues. Looked up from germline, CDR1 is SGHRS and CDR2 is YFSETQ. The ends were cut back, 2 bases at V and 5 bases at J, with 10 bases in the middle. CDR3 nucleotide sequence: TGCGCCAGCAGCTTTTCGACTCTTTATGGCTACACCTTC. Translation: CASSFSTLYGYTF. Based on the CDR3 plus reference TRBV5-1 and TRBJ1-2, the full variable domain is KAGVTQTPRYLIKTRGQQVTLSCSPISGHRSVSWYQQTPGQGLQFLFEYFSETQRNKGNFPGRFSGRQFSNSRSEMNVSTLELGDSALYLCASSFSTLYGYTFGSGTRLTVV.

This clonotype was recorded many times. The chain links TRBV20-1 to TRBJ2-1, with D maybe TRBD1 (6 bases). Trimming cost V 0 bases and J 12 bases, with 12 bases left between them. CDR1 and CDR2 (germline): DFQATT, SNEGSKA (reference sequence). This CDR3 spans 12 amino acids. This chain's CDR3 is CSARDWLQGQFF. The CDR3 nucleotides are TGCAGTGCTAGAGATTGGTTACAGGGGCAGTTCTTC.

This clonotype was detected a few times. The J gene is TRBJ2-1, the V gene TRBV3-1; D perhaps matches TRBD2 (6 bases). Trimming cost V 4 bases and J 2 bases, with 21 bases left between them. This CDR3 is 18 amino acids long. In germline, CDR1 is LGHDT, CDR2 YNNKEL (reference sequence). The CDR3 protein is CASSPRSQGLQTYNEQFF. CDR3 coding DNA: TGTGCCAGCAGCCCGAGGTCCCAGGGACTCCAGACCTACAATGAGCAGTTCTTC.

J is TRBJ1-2 and V is TRBV12-3 or TRBV12-4, with D unresolved. The CDR3 contains 15 residues. Trimming left V 5 bases short and J 0 bases short, with 13 bases between. Here the CDR3 DNA reads TGTGCCAGCAGTCGGAATAGGTTGCCTAACTATGGCTACACCTTC. It is translated as CASSRNRLPNYGYTF.

The V gene is TRBV12-5, the J gene TRBJ2-1, with 14 bases aligning to TRBD2. Germline V gene lookup returns CDR1 LGHNT and CDR2 FRNRAP. CDR3 length: 17 amino acids. V shed 4 bases and J 4 bases; nucleotides not matched to a gene: 6. In DNA form, the CDR3 reads TGTGCTAGTGGTTCCCCCGGGACTAGCGGGGGATACAATGAGCAGTTCTTC. It is translated as CASGSPGTSGGYNEQFF.

This clonotype has a count of ten or more. The gene calls are TRBV20-1 and TRBJ2-5; D call uncertain. The CDR3 is 13 amino acids. Germline-derived CDR1 and CDR2 are DFQATT and SNEGSKA (reference sequence). V gave up 2 bases and J gave up 5 bases, with 12 bases separating them. CDR3 in DNA: TGCAGTGCTAGACCCCCGGGCTTGGAGACCCAGTACTTC. Its protein is CSARPPGLETQYF.

CDR3 loop: CASSQDKGRAYNEQFF. The CDR3 DNA reads TGTGCCAGCAGCCAAGATAAGGGGAGGGCCTACAATGAGCAGTTCTTC. J is TRBJ2-1 and V is TRBV14; 7 nucleotides line up with TRBD2. The CDR3 runs to 16 residues. Germline V gene sequence: CDR1 SGHDN, CDR2 FVKESK. Losses at the gene ends were 0 bases for V and 2 bases for J; bases not matched to a gene: 4.

This clonotype occurred many times. The chain recombines TRBV20-1 with TRBJ1-2; possibly TRBD1 for D (6 bases). Germline CDR1 and CDR2: DFQATT and SNEGSKA (reference sequence). V was cut by 2 bases and J by 6 bases, with 10 bases left in between. The CDR3 runs to 12 residues. CDR3 region: CSARNREDGYTF. The CDR3 DNA is TGCAGTGCTAGAAACAGGGAAGATGGCTACACCTTC.

The chain has TRBV2 and TRBJ2-7; D is ambiguous. CDR3 size: 14 residues. V gave up 7 bases and J gave up 0 bases, with 13 bases separating them. Germline CDR1 reads SNHLY; CDR2 reads FYNNEI. CDR3 region: CASMPNWSSYEQYF. CDR3 nucleotide sequence: TGTGCCAGCATGCCCAATTGGAGCTCCTACGAGCAGTACTTC.